This passage covers 29 T cell receptor beta chains from one sample sequenced in a study of cytomegalovirus exposure and HLA in healthy donors. PCR was performed using 60 Vbeta and 13 Jbeta primers. TCRdb's copy holds only in-frame clones and misses some; the assay was immunoSEQ multiplex PCR. The sample records 150,000 to 200,000 clones, over 80% being singletons. The sequenced sample consisted of PBMCs. Every receptor here comes from a woman aged 18-30 years in good health and CMV-seronegative.

The chain couples TRBV4-1 to TRBJ2-6; tentatively, D is TRBD1 (5 bases). The germline V and J ends were trimmed by 0 bases and 4 bases, with 13 bases remaining between them. The germline CDR1 and CDR2 sequences are MGHRA and YSYEKL. The CDR3 loop spans 17 amino acids. CDR3 DNA: TGCGCCAGCAGCCAAGATCACGCAGGGCCCGGGGCCAACGTCCTGACTTTC. Translating gives CASSQDHAGPGANVLTF.

The genes are TRBV19 and TRBJ1-2, with 7 bases matching TRBD1. Germline V gene lookup returns CDR1 LNHDA and CDR2 SQIVND (reference sequence). This CDR3 region has 15 residues. With 5 bases clipped from V and 8 bases from J, the junction kept 14 bases outside the gene matches. CDR3 sequence reads: CASSEGTAASIGYTF. CDR3 DNA: TGTGCCAGTAGTGAAGGGACAGCAGCCTCTATCGGCTACACCTTC.

V usage is TRBV6-5 and J usage is TRBJ1-1; TRBD1 matches at 8 bases. After removal of 10 bases from V and 4 bases from J, the junction contained 14 bases not matched to a gene. Germline CDR1 and CDR2: MNHEY and SVGAGI. The CDR3 is made up of 15 amino acids. The CDR3 DNA reads TGTGCCACCGTTATCAGGGGGCCGGTGGGCACTGAAGCTTTCTTT. It encodes CATVIRGPVGTEAFF.

V gene TRBV7-9 combines with J gene TRBJ1-1; D call uncertain. The CDR3 is 12 amino acids. Germline assignment: CDR1 SEHNR and CDR2 FQNEAQ (reference sequence). V shed 1 base and J shed 6 bases, with 6 bases lying between them. CDR3 amino acids: CASSLDGAEAFF. In DNA, the CDR3 is TGTGCCAGCAGCTTAGATGGAGCTGAAGCTTTCTTT.

As for this clone: Mismatch with germline at one junction end may stem from a read error. The chain has TRBV7-2 and TRBJ2-6, with D tentatively TRBD1 (5 bases). The germline V gene has CDR1 SGHTA and CDR2 FQGNSA. The CDR3 sequence is 17 residues long. The CDR3 sequence: CASSLVASSSGANGLTF. CDR3 coding DNA: TGTGCCAGCAGCTTAGTGGCCAGCTCCTCTGGGGCCAACGGCCTGACTTTC.

V usage is TRBV5-1 and J usage is TRBJ2-3, with 8 positions matching TRBD2. Germline CDR1 is SGHRS and CDR2 is YFSETQ. The V gene end was trimmed by 0 bases and the J gene end by 2 bases; junction bases not matched to a gene: 5. The CDR3 is made up of 16 amino acids. This CDR3 is CASSLVGSGVTDTQYF. As DNA, the CDR3 is TGCGCCAGCAGCTTGGTTGGTAGCGGGGTCACAGATACGCAGTATTTT.

This clone was observed a few times. This chain uses TRBV14 with TRBJ1-1; a possible D gene is TRBD1 (5 bases). Per the germline V gene, CDR1 is SGHDN and CDR2 is FVKESK. V gave up 3 bases and J gave up 4 bases, with 9 bases separating them. The CDR3 loop spans 13 amino acids. CDR3 sequence: CASSHRVGTEAFF. CDR3 nucleotides: TGTGCCAGCAGCCACAGGGTAGGCACTGAAGCTTTCTTT.

V gene TRBV6-5 combines with J gene TRBJ1-2; 9 bases fit TRBD1. Germline CDR1 MNHEY, CDR2 SVGAGI. After removal of 7 bases from V and 0 bases from J, the junction contained 6 bases not matched to a gene. This CDR3 is 15 amino acids long. CDR3 amino acids: CASTGGQGANYGYTF. CDR3 DNA sequence: TGTGCCAGCACTGGGGGACAGGGAGCTAACTATGGCTACACCTTC.

The chain couples TRBV7-9 to TRBJ1-2, with a tentative D call TRBD1 (5 bases). The ends were cut back, 1 base at V and 3 bases at J, with 9 bases in the middle. The CDR3 covers 14 residues. CDR1 is SEHNR, CDR2 FQNEAQ, per germline (reference sequence). As DNA, the CDR3 is TGTGCCAGCAGCTTAGGCCGGGGGGACTATGGCTACACCTTC. Its protein product is CASSLGRGDYGYTF.

This chain uses TRBV30 with TRBJ1-5, with D possibly TRBD1 on 6 matching bases. This CDR3 contains 14 residues. V was shortened by 0 bases and J by 2 bases, with 8 bases between the two germline ends. The germline V gene encodes CDR1 GTSNPN and CDR2 SVGIG (reference sequence). The CDR3 region is CAWSVSGGNQPQHF. The CDR3 DNA sequence: TGTGCCTGGAGTGTATCAGGGGGCAATCAGCCCCAGCATTTT.

Comments on this clone: Other DNA sequences in the sample encode the same CDR3. The chain recombines TRBV4-2 with TRBJ1-1, with TRBD1 matching 7 bases. Looked up from germline, CDR1 is LGHNA and CDR2 is YNFKEQ. Trimming at V came to 3 bases and at J to 5 bases, leaving 3 bases not matched to a gene. This CDR3 contains 13 residues. This CDR3 is CASSQPGGTEAFF. For the CDR3, the DNA is TGTGCCAGCAGCCAGCCAGGGGGGACTGAAGCTTTCTTT.

The chain carries TRBV27 and TRBJ2-7; D unresolved. The V and J ends lost 6 bases and 3 bases respectively, with 15 bases between them. Germline-derived CDR1 and CDR2 are MNHEY and SMNVEV (reference sequence). This CDR3 is 14 amino acids long. The CDR3 loop is CASRRGWSDYEQYF. The DNA for the CDR3 is TGTGCCAGCAGACGAGGATGGAGTGACTACGAGCAGTACTTC.

A single count supports this clone. The chain links TRBV7-2 to TRBJ2-3, with 10 nucleotides matching TRBD2. CDR1 and CDR2 from the germline V gene are SGHTA and FQGNSA. V lost 1 base and J lost 6; bases outside the gene matches: 4. The CDR3 length is 15 residues. The CDR3 loop is CASSLGAGGVDTQYF. The CDR3, as DNA: TGTGCCAGCAGCTTAGGAGCGGGGGGGGTGGATACGCAGTATTTT.

The V and J genes are TRBV7-3 and TRBJ1-1; 8 nucleotides match TRBD1. With V trimmed by 9 bases and J by 5 bases, 17 bases remained unmatched. The CDR3 sequence is 16 residues long. CDR1 SGHTA and CDR2 FQGTGA come from the germline V gene. This chain's CDR3 is CASTPTGDVKRTEAFF. As DNA, the CDR3 is TGTGCCAGTACCCCGACAGGGGATGTAAAAAGAACTGAAGCTTTCTTT.

Only a few counts were recorded for this clone. The chain combines TRBV11-2 with TRBJ1-1, with TRBD1 identical over 7 bases. Germline V CDR1 and CDR2: SGHAT, FQNNGV. V lost 3 bases, J lost 2 bases, and 12 bases stayed unmatched. This CDR3 is 17 amino acids long. The CDR3 DNA reads as TGTGCCAGCAGCTTGGGGGCCCGACAGGGCCTAAACACTGAAGCTTTCTTT. It is translated as CASSLGARQGLNTEAFF.

The chain has TRBV2 and TRBJ1-5; 9 bases are shared with TRBD1. The CDR3 contains 17 residues. Germline V gene lookup returns CDR1 SNHLY and CDR2 FYNNEI. V dropped 1 base and J dropped 6; count of bases not matched to a gene: 10. In nucleotides, the CDR3 is TGTGCCAGCAGTGAAGGCTCAAACAGGGGGCGCGGTCAGCCCCAGCATTTT. Protein sequence: CASSEGSNRGRGQPQHF.

This clone came up a few times. The CDR3 DNA reads TGCGCCAGCACCACTTCCGGGACAGGGGGCGAGGACTATGGCTACACCTTC. Amino acids: CASTTSGTGGEDYGYTF. The rearrangement joins TRBV5-1 to TRBJ1-2; 12 nucleotides align to TRBD1. The CDR3 covers 17 residues. Germline V gives CDR1 SGHRS, CDR2 YFSETQ. Trimming removed 6 bases from V and 3 bases from J; junction bases left unmatched: 12. Combining the CDR3 with reference TRBV5-1 and TRBJ1-2 gives the whole variable domain KAGVTQTPRYLIKTRGQQVTLSCSPISGHRSVSWYQQTPGQGLQFLFEYFSETQRNKGNFPGRFSGRQFSNSRSEMNVSTLELGDSALYLCASTTSGTGGEDYGYTFGSGTRLTVV.

This chain uses TRBV11-2 with TRBJ2-1, with 8 positions matching TRBD2. The CDR3 contains 15 residues. V shed 1 base, J shed 8 bases, and the junction held 7 bases outside the gene matches. The germline gives CDR1 SGHAT, CDR2 FQNNGV. DNA of the CDR3: TGTGCCAGCAGCTTAGTGGCGGGGGGCGTGGATGAGCAGTTCTTC. Protein: CASSLVAGGVDEQFF. Together with reference TRBV11-2 and TRBJ2-1, the CDR3 gives the full variable domain: EAGVAQSPRYKIIEKRQSVAFWCNPISGHATLYWYQQILGQGPKLLIQFQNNGVVDDSQLPKDRFSAERLKGVDSTLKIQPAKLEDSAVYLCASSLVAGGVDEQFFGPGTRLTVL.

This clone showed up just a few times. The chain combines TRBV5-6 with TRBJ2-3, with D possibly TRBD2 on 5 matching bases. The CDR3 runs to 14 residues. Trimming removed 6 bases from V and 0 bases from J, with 11 bases in between. CDR1 SGHDT and CDR2 YYEEEE come from the germline V gene. Written as DNA, the CDR3 is TGTGCCAGCAACCGACTAACTAGCACAGATACGCAGTATTTT. This codes for CASNRLTSTDTQYF.

The J gene is TRBJ1-6, the V gene TRBV5-8; D remains ambiguous. Looked up from germline, CDR1 is SGHTS and CDR2 is YDEGEE. The CDR3 spans 17 residues. Trimming took 1 base from V and 0 from J, leaving 11 bases between them. CDR3: CASSLTPRNSYNSPLHF. The DNA for the CDR3 is TGTGCCAGCAGCTTGACCCCGAGAAACTCCTATAATTCACCCCTCCACTTT. Supplemented by reference TRBV5-8 and TRBJ1-6, the full variable domain reads EAGVTQSPTHLIKTRGQQATLRCSPISGHTSVYWYQQALGLGLQFLLWYDEGEERNRGNFPPRFSGRQFPNYSSELNVNALELEDSALYLCASSLTPRNSYNSPLHFGNGTRLTVT.

This clone has only one observation. DNA of the CDR3: TGTGCCAGCAGTGAAACAGAGAAATATGGCTACACCTTC. This encodes CASSETEKYGYTF. The V call is TRBV6-1, the J call TRBJ1-2; D is unclear. The V and J ends lost 2 bases and 5 bases respectively, with 9 bases between them. CDR1 is MNHNS, CDR2 SASEGT, per germline. The CDR3 runs 13 residues.

The CDR3 protein is CASSETGTENNEQFF. CDR3 in DNA: TGTGCCAGCAGTGAGACCGGGACAGAGAACAATGAGCAGTTCTTC. The chain links TRBV2 to TRBJ2-1; 7 nucleotides line up with TRBD1. The trim removed 3 bases at V and 5 bases at J, leaving 7 bases unmatched. Germline V gene sequence: CDR1 SNHLY, CDR2 FYNNEI. This CDR3 comprises 15 residues.

This clone was counted a single time. The rearrangement uses TRBV27 and TRBJ2-6, with D unclear. V lost 2 bases and J lost 1, with 9 bases in between. The germline V gene has CDR1 MNHEY and CDR2 SMNVEV (reference sequence). This CDR3 has 16 amino acids. The CDR3 nucleotides read TGTGCCAGCAGTTTAAGAGGCGCTTCTGGGGCCAACGTCCTGACTTTC. Protein sequence: CASSLRGASGANVLTF.

This chain uses TRBV29-1 with TRBJ1-2; D is perhaps TRBD1 (5 bases). The V end was cut by 3 bases, the J end by 4 bases, with 15 bases between. The germline gives CDR1 SQVTM, CDR2 ANQGSEA. CDR3 length: 14 residues. CDR3 in DNA: TGCAGCGTTGAGGGGAGGGGATTGAGCTATGGCTACACCTTC. Encoded protein: CSVEGRGLSYGYTF.

This chain joins TRBV5-1 and TRBJ2-5; 9 nucleotides match TRBD1. Germline V gene sequence: CDR1 SGHRS, CDR2 YFSETQ. The CDR3 extends over 15 amino acids. V shed 0 bases and J 5 bases; nucleotides not matched to a gene: 5. This CDR3 is CASSLGDRVWETQYF. The CDR3 coding sequence is TGCGCCAGCAGCTTGGGGGACAGGGTTTGGGAGACCCAGTACTTC.

The genes are TRBV29-1 and TRBJ1-2, with D unresolved. The germline V gene encodes CDR1 SQVTM and CDR2 ANQGSEA. CDR3 length equals 13 residues. V was clipped by 7 bases and J by 4 bases, with 16 bases between them. CDR3 in DNA: TGCAGCGACCTCAGCCCTCCGGGCTATGGCTACACCTTC. Its translation is CSDLSPPGYGYTF.

This clone was picked up a small number of times. The V call is TRBV5-1, the J call TRBJ1-1, with a possible D match to TRBD1 (5 bases). CDR1 and CDR2 (germline): SGHRS, YFSETQ. Trimming removed 0 bases at V and 0 bases at J, with 9 bases between. The CDR3 is made up of 15 amino acids. As DNA, the CDR3 is TGCGCCAGCAGCTTGGATGCAGGGTTGAACACTGAAGCTTTCTTT. This translates into CASSLDAGLNTEAFF.

This rearrangement joins TRBV7-9 to TRBJ2-7; D is undetermined. The CDR3 spans 13 residues. The germline gives CDR1 SEHNR, CDR2 FQNEAQ (reference sequence). V was clipped by 5 bases and J by 0 bases, with 8 bases between them. The CDR3 nucleotides are TGTGCCAGCAGCCGCAGTCCCTCCTACGAGCAGTACTTC. It is translated as CASSRSPSYEQYF.

This chain uses TRBV5-1 with TRBJ1-5; D unresolved. Germline assignment: CDR1 SGHRS and CDR2 YFSETQ. The CDR3 runs 13 residues. Trimming pared 0 bases from V and 5 bases from J, leaving 6 bases between. The CDR3 DNA is TGCGCCAGCAGCTTGGAGCTTCATCAGCCCCAGCATTTT. Its protein product is CASSLELHQPQHF.